This record concerns one T cell receptor (beta chain) sequence. This sample was taken from a study of shared T cell receptors in the human thymus. Trimming cost V 6 bases and J 3 bases; bases outside gene matches: 3. CDR1 is MNHEY and CDR2 is SMNVEV in the germline V gene (reference sequence). The CDR3 totals 13 residues. The assay was immunoSEQ multiplex PCR, and TCRdb's table has in-frame clones only and misses some. Among some 700,000 clones listed, 80% to 90% were seen once. These same records also appear under a second study, on human thymus T cells. From that paper: Among the donors, all were healthy Finnish infants having corrective surgery for congenital heart defects. It was from resections taken during corrective heart surgery that the thymus tissue came. A high degree of thymic repertoire overlap among unrelated individuals was reported in related research.

The sample was thymocytes. This chain links TRBV27 with TRBJ1-2; TRBD1 matches at 8 bases. This receptor was taken from a girl under three years old with a congenital heart defect. For the CDR3, the DNA is TGTGCCAGCAGCGAGGACAGGGACTATGGCTACACCTTC. Protein product: CASSEDRDYGYTF.